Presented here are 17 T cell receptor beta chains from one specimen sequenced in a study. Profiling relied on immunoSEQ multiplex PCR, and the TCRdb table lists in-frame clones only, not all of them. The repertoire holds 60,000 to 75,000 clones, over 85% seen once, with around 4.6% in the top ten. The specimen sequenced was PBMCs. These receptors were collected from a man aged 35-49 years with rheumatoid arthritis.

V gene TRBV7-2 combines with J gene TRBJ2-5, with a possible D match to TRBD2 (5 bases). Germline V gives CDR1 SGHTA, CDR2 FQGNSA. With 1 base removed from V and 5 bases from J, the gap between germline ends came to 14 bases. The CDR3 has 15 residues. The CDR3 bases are TGTGCCAGCAGCTTAGGGTACGGGGTAATGGAGACCCAGTACTTC. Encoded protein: CASSLGYGVMETQYF. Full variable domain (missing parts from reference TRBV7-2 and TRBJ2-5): GAGVSQSPSNKVTEKGKDVELRCDPISGHTALYWYRQSLGQGLEFLIYFQGNSAPDKSGLPSDRFSAERTGGSVSTLTIQRTQQEDSAVYLCASSLGYGVMETQYFGPGTRLLVL.

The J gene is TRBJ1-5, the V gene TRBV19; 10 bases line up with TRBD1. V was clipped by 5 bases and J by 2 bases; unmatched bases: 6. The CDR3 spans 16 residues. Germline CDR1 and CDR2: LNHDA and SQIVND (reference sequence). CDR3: CASSLGTGARNQPQHF. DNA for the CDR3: TGTGCCAGTAGTCTCGGGACAGGGGCCCGCAATCAGCCCCAGCATTTT.

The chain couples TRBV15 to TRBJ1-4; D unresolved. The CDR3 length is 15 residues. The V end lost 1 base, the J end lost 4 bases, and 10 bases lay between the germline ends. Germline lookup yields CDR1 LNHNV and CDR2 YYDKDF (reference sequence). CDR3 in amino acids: CATSRAGGLNEKLFF. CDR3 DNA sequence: TGTGCCACCAGCAGAGCGGGAGGCCTTAATGAAAAACTGTTTTTT.

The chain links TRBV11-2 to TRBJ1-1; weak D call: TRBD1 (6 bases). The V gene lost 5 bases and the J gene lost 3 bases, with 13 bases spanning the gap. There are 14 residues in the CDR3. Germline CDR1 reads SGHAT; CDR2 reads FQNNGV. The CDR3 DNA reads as TGTGCCAGCAGCCGGGGAGCAGGGGACACTGAAGCTTTCTTT. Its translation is CASSRGAGDTEAFF.

CDR3 protein: CAISGTGNTEAFF. CDR3 DNA: TGTGCCATCAGTGGAACAGGGAACACTGAAGCTTTCTTT. This chain joins TRBV10-3 and TRBJ1-1; a possible D gene is TRBD1 (5 bases). The length of the CDR3 is 13 residues. From germline, CDR1 is ENHRY and CDR2 SYGVKD. The V end was cut by 4 bases, the J end by 1 base, with 7 bases between.

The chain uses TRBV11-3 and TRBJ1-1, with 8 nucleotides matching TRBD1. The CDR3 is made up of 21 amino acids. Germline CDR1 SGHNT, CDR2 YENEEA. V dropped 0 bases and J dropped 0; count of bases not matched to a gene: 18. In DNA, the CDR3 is TGTGCCAGCAGCTTAGATCTCTGGAGGACAGGGAGGGACGAAATGAACACTGAAGCTTTCTTT. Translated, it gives CASSLDLWRTGRDEMNTEAFF.

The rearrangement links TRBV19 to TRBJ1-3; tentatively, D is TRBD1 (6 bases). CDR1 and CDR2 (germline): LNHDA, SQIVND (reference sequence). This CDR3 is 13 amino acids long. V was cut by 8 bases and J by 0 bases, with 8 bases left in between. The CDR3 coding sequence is TGTGCCAGTCGACAGGACTCTGGAAACACCATATATTTT. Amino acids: CASRQDSGNTIYF.

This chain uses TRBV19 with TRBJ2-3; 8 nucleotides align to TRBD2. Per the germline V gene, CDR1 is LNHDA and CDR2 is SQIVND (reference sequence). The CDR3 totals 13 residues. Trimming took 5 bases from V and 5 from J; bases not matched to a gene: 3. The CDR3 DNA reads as TGTGCCAGTAGTGTGACTAGCGTAGATACGCAGTATTTT. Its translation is CASSVTSVDTQYF.

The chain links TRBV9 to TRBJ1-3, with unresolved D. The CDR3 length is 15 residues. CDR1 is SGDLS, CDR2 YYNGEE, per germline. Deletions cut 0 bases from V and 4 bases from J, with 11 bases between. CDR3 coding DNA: TGTGCCAGCAGCGTAGGCCTTCTCGGGGGAAACACCATATATTTT. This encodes CASSVGLLGGNTIYF.

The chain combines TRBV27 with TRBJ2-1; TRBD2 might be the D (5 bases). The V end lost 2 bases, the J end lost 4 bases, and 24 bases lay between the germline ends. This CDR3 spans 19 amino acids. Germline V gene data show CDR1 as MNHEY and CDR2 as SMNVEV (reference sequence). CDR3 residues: CASSLMTRFSGSRYNEQFF. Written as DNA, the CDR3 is TGTGCCAGCAGTTTAATGACTCGTTTTAGTGGGAGTAGGTACAATGAGCAGTTCTTC.

The CDR3 nucleotides are TGTGCCAGCAGTGACTCCCGGATTGTTGGGGGCGGCAATCAGCCCCAGCATTTT. Translation gives CASSDSRIVGGGNQPQHF. The chain is built from TRBV6-4 and TRBJ1-5; TRBD1 is a possible D gene (6 bases). The V end lost 0 bases, the J end lost 2 bases, and 17 bases lay between the germline ends. The germline V gene has CDR1 MRHNA and CDR2 SNTAGT. The CDR3 has 18 amino acids.

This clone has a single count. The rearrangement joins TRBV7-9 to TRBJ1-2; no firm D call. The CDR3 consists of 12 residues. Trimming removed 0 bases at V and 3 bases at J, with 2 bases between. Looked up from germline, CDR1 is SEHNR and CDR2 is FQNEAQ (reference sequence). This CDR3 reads CASSLADYGYTF. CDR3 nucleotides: TGTGCCAGCAGCTTAGCGGACTATGGCTACACCTTC.

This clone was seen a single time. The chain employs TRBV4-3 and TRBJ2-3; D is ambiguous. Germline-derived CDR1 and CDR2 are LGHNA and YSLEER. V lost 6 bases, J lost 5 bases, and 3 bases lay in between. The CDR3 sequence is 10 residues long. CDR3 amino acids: CASSGDTQYF. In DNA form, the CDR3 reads TGCGCCAGCAGTGGAGATACGCAGTATTTT.

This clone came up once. CDR3 DNA: TGTGCCAGCAGCCCTGACCCGTACCGGGATGAGCAGTTCTTC. Its protein product is CASSPDPYRDEQFF. This chain connects TRBV7-2 to TRBJ2-1; D is unclear. V dropped 5 bases and J dropped 8 bases, with 16 bases sitting between them. The germline V gene encodes CDR1 SGHTA and CDR2 FQGNSA. The CDR3 totals 14 residues.

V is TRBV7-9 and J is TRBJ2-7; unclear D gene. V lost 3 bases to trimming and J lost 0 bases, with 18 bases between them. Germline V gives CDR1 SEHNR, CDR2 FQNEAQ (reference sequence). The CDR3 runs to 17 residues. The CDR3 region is CASSFAGRSFLSYEQYF. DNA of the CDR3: TGTGCCAGCAGCTTTGCTGGACGGTCTTTTCTCTCCTACGAGCAGTACTTC.

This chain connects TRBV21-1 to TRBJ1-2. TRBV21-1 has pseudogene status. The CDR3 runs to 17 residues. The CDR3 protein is CASSKRPQGQALYGYTF. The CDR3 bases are TGTGCCAGCAGCAAAAGGCCGCAAGGGCAGGCTCTCTATGGCTACACCTTC.

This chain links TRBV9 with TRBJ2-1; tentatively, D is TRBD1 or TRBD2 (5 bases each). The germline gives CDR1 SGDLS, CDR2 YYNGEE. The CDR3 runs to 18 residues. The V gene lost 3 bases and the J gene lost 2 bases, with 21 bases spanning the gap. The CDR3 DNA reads TGTGCCAGCAGCGCGGAACCGGGACGCACCACCACCTACAATGAGCAGTTCTTC. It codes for CASSAEPGRTTTYNEQFF.